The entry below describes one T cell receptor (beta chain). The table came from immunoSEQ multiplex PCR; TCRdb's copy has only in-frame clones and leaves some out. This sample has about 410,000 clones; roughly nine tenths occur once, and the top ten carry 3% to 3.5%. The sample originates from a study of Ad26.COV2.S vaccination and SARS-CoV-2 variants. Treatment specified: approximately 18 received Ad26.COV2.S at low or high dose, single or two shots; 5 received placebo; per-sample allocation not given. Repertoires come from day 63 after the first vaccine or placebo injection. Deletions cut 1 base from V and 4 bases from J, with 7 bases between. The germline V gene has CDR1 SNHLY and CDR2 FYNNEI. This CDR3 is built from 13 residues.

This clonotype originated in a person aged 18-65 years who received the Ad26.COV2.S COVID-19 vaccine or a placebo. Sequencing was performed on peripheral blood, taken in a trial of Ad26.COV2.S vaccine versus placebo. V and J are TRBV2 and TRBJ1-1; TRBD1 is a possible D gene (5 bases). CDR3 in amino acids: CASSEGGVTEAFF. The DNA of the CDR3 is TGTGCCAGCAGTGAAGGGGGCGTCACTGAAGCTTTCTTT.